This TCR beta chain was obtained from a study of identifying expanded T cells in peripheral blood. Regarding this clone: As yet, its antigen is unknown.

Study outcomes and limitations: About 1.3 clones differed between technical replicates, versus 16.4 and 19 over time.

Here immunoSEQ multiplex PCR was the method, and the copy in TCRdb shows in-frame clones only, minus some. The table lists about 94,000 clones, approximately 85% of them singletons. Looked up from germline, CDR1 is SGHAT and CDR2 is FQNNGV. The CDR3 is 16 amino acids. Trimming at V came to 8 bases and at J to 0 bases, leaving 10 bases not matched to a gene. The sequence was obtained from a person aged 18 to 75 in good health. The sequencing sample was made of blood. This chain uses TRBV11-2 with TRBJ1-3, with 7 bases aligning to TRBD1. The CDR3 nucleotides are TGTGCCAGCGGCCCAGGGGGGTCACTCTCTGGAAACACCATATATTTT. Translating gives CASGPGGSLSGNTIYF.